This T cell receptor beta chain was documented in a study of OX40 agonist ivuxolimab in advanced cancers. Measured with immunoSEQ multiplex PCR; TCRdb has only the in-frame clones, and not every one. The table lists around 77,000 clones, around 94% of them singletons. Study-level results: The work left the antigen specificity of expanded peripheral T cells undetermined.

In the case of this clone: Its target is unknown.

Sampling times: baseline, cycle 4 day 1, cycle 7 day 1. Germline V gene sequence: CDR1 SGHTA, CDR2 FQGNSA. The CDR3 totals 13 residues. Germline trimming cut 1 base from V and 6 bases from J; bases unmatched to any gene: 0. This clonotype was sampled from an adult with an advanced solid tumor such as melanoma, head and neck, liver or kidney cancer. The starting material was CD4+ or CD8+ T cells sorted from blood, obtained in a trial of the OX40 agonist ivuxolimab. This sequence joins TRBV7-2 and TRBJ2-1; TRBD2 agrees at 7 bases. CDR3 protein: CASSLGLANEQFF. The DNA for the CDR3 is TGTGCCAGCAGCTTAGGACTAGCCAATGAGCAGTTCTTC.